The 21 T cell receptor beta chains presented below share a single source sample, sequenced in a study of regulatory T cells in long-lasting Graves disease. Assembly of TCR beta libraries relied on iRepertoire HTBI primers together with Arm-PCR of CDR3 regions. TCRdb re-analysed the multiplex PCR reads in MiXCR, keeping a single row per CDR3 protein. The sample has around 450,000 distinct CDR3 sequences, about 22% seen once. Specified time point: persistent/refractory GD, antithyroid drugs over 5 years with positive TRAb. Construction of the TCR library relied on RNA isolated from PBMCs. The source material was peripheral blood mononuclear cells (PBMCs), sampled when the disease was refractory, from a patient treated with antithyroid drugs. All receptors come from a female donor with Graves disease.

This chain uses TRBV10-3 with TRBJ2-7; 9 bases agree with TRBD2. The germline V gene has CDR1 ENHRY and CDR2 SYGVKD. Trimming cost V 4 bases and J 4 bases; bases outside gene matches: 5. CDR3 size: 14 residues. The CDR3 protein is CAISVSGSVYEQYF. The CDR3 bases are TGTGCCATCAGTGTTAGCGGGAGTGTTTACGAGCAGTACTTC.

This clonotype was seen many times. V gene TRBV12-3 or TRBV12-4 combines with J gene TRBJ1-1; TRBD1 matches 7 bases. The length of the CDR3 is 20 residues. J lost 1 base, V lost 6 bases, and 23 bases had no gene match. The CDR3 spells CASRTDRSDFIQPRNTEAFF. The CDR3 bases are TGTGCCAGCAGGACGGACAGGTCGGATTTTATCCAGCCCCGGAACACTGAAGCTTTCTTT.

Ten or more counts support this clonotype. The CDR3: CSVEGDRGIANYGYTF. The CDR3 DNA is TGCAGCGTTGAAGGGGACAGGGGAATTGCCAACTATGGCTACACCTTC. The chain joins TRBV29-1 to TRBJ1-2; TRBD1 agrees at 10 bases. CDR1 SQVTM and CDR2 ANQGSEA come from the germline V gene. The CDR3 length is 16 residues. V was clipped by 1 base and J by 2 bases; unmatched bases: 7.

This chain links TRBV19 with TRBJ2-5, with D possibly TRBD1 on 6 matching bases. Germline CDR1 reads LNHDA; CDR2 reads SQIVND (reference sequence). This CDR3 is 15 amino acids long. V shed 1 base and J shed 2 bases, with 11 bases lying between them. CDR3 sequence (DNA): TGTGCCAGTAGTATAGGGACAGTTCCTCAAGAGACCCAGTACTTC. Translating gives CASSIGTVPQETQYF.

This clonotype occurred many times. This sequence joins TRBV3-1 and TRBJ2-7; no firm D call. The germline V and J ends were trimmed by 0 bases and 8 bases, with 5 bases remaining between them. Germline-derived CDR1 and CDR2 are LGHDT and YNNKEL (reference sequence). CDR3 size: 11 residues. The CDR3, as DNA: TGTGCCAGCAGCCAAGAACGAAAGCAGTACTTC. It is translated as CASSQERKQYF.

The table lists this clonotype with many counts. The V gene is TRBV2, the J gene TRBJ1-5, with a possible D match to TRBD1 (6 bases). Trimming left V 4 bases short and J 1 base short, with 14 bases between. This CDR3 spans 16 amino acids. The germline gives CDR1 SNHLY, CDR2 FYNNEI. CDR3 coding DNA: TGTGCCAGCAGTGTACAGGGCCGTAGGAGCAATCAGCCCCAGCATTTT. Protein sequence: CASSVQGRRSNQPQHF. The whole variable domain, remainder taken from reference TRBV2 and TRBJ1-5, is EPEVTQTPSHQVTQMGQEVILRCVPISNHLYFYWYRQILGQKVEFLVSFYNNEISEKSEIFDDQFSVERPDGSNFTLKIRSTKLEDSAMYFCASSVQGRRSNQPQHFGDGTRLSIL.

There are many counts of this clonotype. The chain joins TRBV6-5 to TRBJ2-7; TRBD2 is a possible D gene (5 bases). Germline-derived CDR1 and CDR2 are MNHEY and SVGAGI. The CDR3 is 14 amino acids. The V gene lost 1 base and the J gene lost 0 bases, with 7 bases spanning the gap. This CDR3 is CASSYWESSYEQYF. As DNA, the CDR3 is TGTGCCAGCAGTTACTGGGAGAGCTCCTACGAGCAGTACTTC.

This clonotype has a count of ten or more. This chain joins TRBV20-1 and TRBJ1-2; possible D gene TRBD1, 5 bases. This CDR3 contains 15 residues. Germline V CDR1 and CDR2: DFQATT, SNEGSKA (reference sequence). Trimming removed 5 bases at V and 2 bases at J, with 18 bases between. CDR3 amino acids: CSAPGLGWKNYGYTF. CDR3 DNA sequence: TGCAGTGCTCCAGGGCTAGGGTGGAAAAACTATGGCTACACCTTC.

The chain carries TRBV7-9 and TRBJ2-7; TRBD2 matches 8 bases. The CDR3 is made up of 16 amino acids. J gave up 4 bases and V 4 bases, and 12 bases lay outside the gene matches. Per the germline V gene, CDR1 is SEHNR and CDR2 is FQNEAQ (reference sequence). CDR3 DNA: TGTGCCAGCAGCTCCAGAGCGGGAGTTACCGTTTACGAGCAGTACTTC. Protein sequence: CASSSRAGVTVYEQYF.

This clonotype was seen more than once but under ten times. The genes are TRBV27 and TRBJ2-7; 7 positions agree with TRBD2. Germline lookup yields CDR1 MNHEY and CDR2 SMNVEV (reference sequence). This CDR3 is 16 amino acids long. With 2 bases clipped from V and 3 bases from J, the junction kept 10 bases outside the gene matches. The CDR3 protein is CASSLESSGYYYEQYF. As DNA, the CDR3 is TGTGCCAGCAGTTTAGAATCTAGCGGTTATTACTACGAGCAGTACTTC.

CDR3 in DNA: TGTGCCAGCAGCCGGACTAGCGGATACGGATCCTACGAGCAGTACTTC. Translating gives CASSRTSGYGSYEQYF. This rearrangement joins TRBV14 to TRBJ2-7; 10 nucleotides align to TRBD2. V lost 4 bases to trimming and J lost 1 base; unmatched junction nucleotides: 7. The CDR3 has 16 amino acids. Germline CDR1 SGHDN, CDR2 FVKESK.

The chain combines TRBV28 with TRBJ1-3; 9 bases map to TRBD1. This CDR3 has 15 residues. Trimming at V came to 6 bases and at J to 7 bases, leaving 10 bases not matched to a gene. Germline V gene data show CDR1 as MDHEN and CDR2 as SYDVKM. The CDR3 coding sequence is TGTGCCAGCAGCTTCTCCGGGACAGGGTTTAACACCATATATTTT. Encoded protein: CASSFSGTGFNTIYF.

This clonotype came up many times. V usage is TRBV20-1 and J usage is TRBJ2-2, with D hard to call. This CDR3 contains 12 residues. Between the trimmed V and J ends, which lost 6 bases and 3 bases, there was a span of 8 bases. Germline values: CDR1 DFQATT, CDR2 SNEGSKA (reference sequence). Written as DNA, the CDR3 is TGCAGTGCCCCACGCGACACCGGGGAGCTGTTTTTT. Translated: CSAPRDTGELFF.

The table lists this clonotype with many counts. The genes are TRBV28 and TRBJ1-5; no firm D call. V shed 7 bases and J shed 13 bases, with 14 bases lying between them. The CDR3 extends over 11 amino acids. Germline V gene lookup returns CDR1 MDHEN and CDR2 SYDVKM. The CDR3 nucleotides are TGTGCCAGCACGTCCGCTGAAGGACAGCATTTT. Translation gives CASTSAEGQHF.

This clonotype was observed a few times. This chain uses TRBV29-1 with TRBJ1-1, with 8 positions matching TRBD1. The CDR3 runs to 12 residues. The V gene end was trimmed by 7 bases and the J gene end by 2 bases; junction bases not matched to a gene: 3. Germline CDR1 SQVTM, CDR2 ANQGSEA. Written as DNA, the CDR3 is TGCAGCGCGGGACAGGCTAACACTGAAGCTTTCTTT. It codes for CSAGQANTEAFF.

This clonotype was picked up a small number of times. The chain carries TRBV6-1 and TRBJ2-7, with TRBD1 as a possible D gene (6 bases). The CDR3 is 19 amino acids. The germline CDR1 and CDR2 sequences are MNHNS and SASEGT. Trimming took 5 bases from V and 3 from J, leaving 29 bases between them. The CDR3, as DNA: TGTGCCAGCAGTCCCCCGACCGGGACACCCTTCGGGCCTCTCTACGAGCAGTACTTC. Its translation: CASSPPTGTPFGPLYEQYF.

This clonotype was detected only a few times. This chain connects TRBV6-1 to TRBJ2-7; TRBD2 might be the D (5 bases). The V gene's germline CDR1 is MNHNS and CDR2 SASEGT. Deletions cut 6 bases from V and 2 bases from J, with 14 bases between. The CDR3 is 14 amino acids. Here the CDR3 DNA reads TGTGCCAGCAGAGACCGTAGCGTCGCCTACGAGCAGTACTTC. Its translation: CASRDRSVAYEQYF.

This clonotype was observed many times. The V call is TRBV27, the J call TRBJ2-7; possible D gene TRBD1, 5 bases. The V end lost 3 bases, the J end lost 1 base, and 7 bases lay between the germline ends. Germline-derived CDR1 and CDR2 are MNHEY and SMNVEV (reference sequence). This CDR3 is 13 amino acids long. The CDR3 reads CASSFRQSYEQYF. The CDR3 DNA sequence: TGTGCCAGCAGTTTCCGACAGTCCTACGAGCAGTACTTC.

The V gene is TRBV3-2, the J gene TRBJ1-1; the table's D call of TRBD1 was not tested on the DNA. TRBV3-2 is given as a pseudogene. The CDR3 sequence is 13 residues long. This CDR3 reads CASRTGRNTEAFF. CDR3 DNA: TGTGCCAGCCGGACAGGGAGGAACACTGAAGCTTTCTTT.

This clonotype came up many times. The CDR3 here is CASSFSGYNEQFF. CDR3 coding DNA: TGTGCCAGCAGTTTTAGCGGCTACAATGAGCAGTTCTTC. This rearrangement joins TRBV28 to TRBJ2-1, with D possibly matching TRBD2 (6 bases). Trimming cost V 3 bases and J 3 bases, with 6 bases left between them. The CDR3 totals 13 residues. Germline values: CDR1 MDHEN, CDR2 SYDVKM.

The rearrangement links TRBV4-1 to TRBJ1-2; weak D call: TRBD1 (5 bases). The CDR3 contains 15 residues. Between the trimmed V and J ends, which lost 1 base and 2 bases, there was a span of 11 bases. From germline, CDR1 is MGHRA and CDR2 YSYEKL. Here the CDR3 reads CASSQATGQNYGYTF. CDR3 coding DNA: TGCGCCAGCAGCCAAGCAACGGGGCAGAACTATGGCTACACCTTC.